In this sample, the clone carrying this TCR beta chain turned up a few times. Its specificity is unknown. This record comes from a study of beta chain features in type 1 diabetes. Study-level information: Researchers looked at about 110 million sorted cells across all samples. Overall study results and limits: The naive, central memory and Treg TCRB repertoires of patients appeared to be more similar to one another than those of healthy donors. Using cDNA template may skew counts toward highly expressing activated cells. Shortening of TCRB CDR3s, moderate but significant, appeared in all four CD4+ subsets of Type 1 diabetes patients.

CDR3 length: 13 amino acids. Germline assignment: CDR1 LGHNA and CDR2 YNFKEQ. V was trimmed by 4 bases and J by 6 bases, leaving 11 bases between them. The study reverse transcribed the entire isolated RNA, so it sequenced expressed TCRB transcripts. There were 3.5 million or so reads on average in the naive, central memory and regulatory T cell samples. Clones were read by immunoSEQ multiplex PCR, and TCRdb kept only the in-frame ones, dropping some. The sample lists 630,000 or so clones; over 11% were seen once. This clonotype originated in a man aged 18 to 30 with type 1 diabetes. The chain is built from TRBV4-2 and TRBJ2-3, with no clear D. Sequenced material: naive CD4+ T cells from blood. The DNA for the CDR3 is TGTGCCAGCAGCCTCCGATTGCCGGATACGCAGTATTTT. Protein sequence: CASSLRLPDTQYF.